This record concerns one T cell receptor (beta chain) sequence. The antigen this receptor binds is unknown. Qualities for individual bases were not recorded, and no much larger clone is one base off. The sequencing machine was an Illumina NovaSeq 6000. TCR cDNA was synthesized by 5'RACE template switching, which introduced a universal primer site and unique molecular identifiers. cDNA synthesis was primed from both the TCR alpha and TCR beta constant segments. Library amplification used two PCR steps, and the second PCR step added sample barcodes and sequencing adapters. Sequencing of libraries was performed on Illumina HiSeq 2500 (2x100 bp) or NovaSeq (2x150 bp). The original methods were these. Reads were demultiplexed and collapsed into UMI consensus sequences with MIGEC, and V(D)J alignment was performed with MiXCR. Vaccine-responding clonotypes were defined with edgeR using replicate PBMC samples, requiring FDR below 0.01 and a log2 fold change above 5 up to day 15. Each bulk clonotype received a CD4 or CD8 identity based on whether the sequenced CD4 or CD8 repertoire contained that clonotype at higher abundance. TCRdb cleaned the public reads at Q25 with fastp, built clones with MiXCR and kept in-frame beta chains. CDR3 protein duplicates are merged, each entry listing the most common genes and DNA. TCRdb's processing, not the study's, gives the V and J calls here. The sample includes just over 250,000 distinct CDR3 sequences, with around 4.9% observed a single time. Around 3.5% of the sample rests with the top ten.

This record belongs to a study of T cells after yellow fever vaccination (dated by TCRdb to between 2018 and 2021). About the full investigation: Libraries from fractions with low cell numbers were prepared with the SMART-Seq v4 Ultra Low Input RNA kit. Bulk TCR alpha and beta repertoires were sequenced longitudinally to track T-cell clones before and after primary and booster YFV17D yellow fever vaccination. Two healthy male donors, one aged 18 to 30 and one aged 30 to 40 years, made up the cohort. Blood samples were taken at several timepoints before and after primary and secondary immunization, and bulk PBMC replicates and cell subsets were isolated.

Findings and caveats that apply to the study as a whole: The secondary T-cell response was found to be weaker but faster than the primary response, with a peak reached on day 5 rather than on day 15. Most clones expanded after primary vaccination were re-detected after the booster (almost 98% of CD4 and around nine tenths of CD8), suggesting broad memory maintenance. A small fraction of clonotypes showed up in both the CD4 and CD8 compartments, probably as a result of convergent recombination. Only a couple of donors were included in the study, so the extent to which the findings can be generalized is limited. Computational filtering was required because FACS-sorted repertoires could contain abundant contaminating clonotypes from the bulk population.

Sample treatment or condition, as interpreted from the label and publication: live attenuated yellow fever vaccine strain. PBMCs were isolated from peripheral blood using a standard Ficoll-Paque protocol. Dynabeads CD4 and CD8 positive selection kits were used to isolate CD4 and CD8 T-cell fractions. TriZol was used to extract RNA from bulk PBMCs, from CD4 and CD8 fractions, and from dextramer-positive and dextramer-negative fractions. The CDR3 spans 16 residues, from the cysteine through the phenylalanine. Just the 48-base CDR3 DNA is kept, in frame starting at base 1. Taken from the germline V gene, the CDR1 and CDR2 loops are SGDLS and YYNGEE. At the junction V is shortened by 3 bases and J by 2 bases; bases outside the gene matches: 8.

The sequence was collected from a man aged 18 to 30 who received the YFV17D yellow fever vaccine. The V and J genes are TRBV9 and TRBJ1-1, and TRBD1 matches 9 of the central bases. The sample in question was CD4+ T cells sorted from PBMCs, obtained on the day of the yellow fever booster vaccination. CDR3 loop: CASSGRLGQGNTEAFF. The nucleotide sequence is given as TGTGCCAGCAGCGGGCGGTTGGGACAGGGTAACACTGAAGCTTTCTTT.